This T cell receptor (beta chain) was documented in a study of shared clonotypes between healthy human individuals. Notes on the study in general: The authors expected sequencing depth to affect clonotype sharing among donors. Generation probabilities of non-shared clonotypes were lower (relative to those shared by all four donors).

The V and J ends lost 7 bases and 2 bases respectively, with 6 bases between them. Per the germline V gene, CDR1 is SNHLY and CDR2 is FYNNEI. The CDR3 is 13 residues long. Per sorted-subset replicate PCR, input was approximately 0.2 ug DNA, representing around 28,000 T cell genomes. Sequencing used immunoSEQ multiplex PCR; TCRdb keeps in-frame clones, though not all of them. Here the sample spans about 680,000 clones, 60% to 80% being singletons. A remark on this clone: The antigen remains unidentified.

The sequenced material came from memory CD4+ T cells sorted from blood. Subset specified: CD45RA-negative fraction. V is TRBV2 and J is TRBJ2-6, with D uncertain. This receptor was obtained from a young woman in good health. In nucleotides, the CDR3 is TGTGCCAGCACCGGAGCTGGGGCCAACGTCCTGACTTTC. This sequence encodes CASTGAGANVLTF.